These T cell receptor beta chains were read from a single sample in a study of blood T cell repertoires in COVID-19. Some clones are missing from TCRdb's copy, which holds only in-frame ones; the method was immunoSEQ multiplex PCR. The data contain 180,000 or so clones, 70% to 85% of them singletons. Sequenced input: peripheral blood. Receptors were obtained from a woman at least 80 years old with acute or convalescent COVID-19. Both conserved end residues are part of each CDR3. D genes are given only for firm matches. The size entry is marked missing in some rows and otherwise reads once, few, many or a size class.

J gene,D gene,clone size,V gene,CDR3 protein,CDR3 DNA
TRBJ2-1,TRBD2,NA,TRBV3-1/TRBV3-2,CASSQDATGGEQFF,TGTGCCAGCAGCCAAGATGCGACGGGAGGTGAGCAGTTCTTC
TRBJ1-1,NA,NA,TRBV11-3,CASSLGQSEAFF,TGTGCCAGCAGCCTGGGGCAGAGTGAAGCTTTCTTT
TRBJ2-5,TRBD1,NA,TRBV18,CASSLGTGVETQYF,TGTGCCAGCTCACTAGGGACAGGAGTAGAGACCCAGTACTTC
TRBJ1-5,NA,NA,TRBV5-5,CASSLDYNQPQHF,TGTGCCAGCAGCTTGGATTACAATCAGCCCCAGCATTTT
TRBJ2-3,TRBD2,NA,TRBV30,CAWRLAGRDTQYF,TGTGCCTGGAGGCTAGCGGGCCGAGATACGCAGTATTTT
TRBJ1-3,NA,once,TRBV5-4,CASSLDRVTGNTIYF,TGTGCCAGCAGCTTGGACAGGGTTACAGGAAACACCATATATTTT
TRBJ1-3,NA,NA,TRBV19,CASTPPGTLSGNTIYF,TGTGCCAGTACCCCTCCCGGGACACTCTCTGGAAACACCATATATTTT
TRBJ2-7,NA,NA,TRBV3-1/TRBV3-2,CASSQDALSASEQYF,TGTGCCAGCAGCCAAGACGCGCTCTCTGCTAGCGAGCAGTACTTC
TRBJ1-4,NA,NA,TRBV7-9,CASSPGRRGRTNEKLFF,TGTGCCAGCAGCCCTGGCCGTAGGGGTAGGACTAATGAAAAACTGTTTTTT
TRBJ1-2,NA,few,TRBV29-1,CSVAAVYGYTF,TGCAGCGTGGCAGCGGTCTATGGCTACACCTTC
TRBJ2-1,TRBD1,NA,TRBV7-2,CASSSGGQRNNEQFF,TGTGCCAGCAGCTCAGGGGGACAGCGTAACAATGAGCAGTTCTTC
TRBJ2-1,NA,NA,TRBV2,CASSGRGRLLYYNEQFF,TGTGCCAGCAGTGGGAGGGGACGTCTACTGTATTACAATGAGCAGTTCTTC
TRBJ1-5,NA,few,TRBV19,CASSWGADQPQHF,TGTGCCAGTAGTTGGGGAGCCGATCAGCCCCAGCATTTT
TRBJ2-1,NA,few,TRBV29-1,CSPRQVLGGEQFF,TGCAGCCCGCGACAGGTTTTGGGCGGTGAGCAGTTCTTC
TRBJ1-1,NA,NA,TRBV5-4,CASSPYGQPNTEAFF,TGTGCCAGCAGCCCATATGGACAGCCGAACACTGAAGCTTTCTTT
TRBJ1-6,NA,NA,TRBV19,CASSPSRDYNSPLHF,TGTGCCAGTAGTCCCTCCAGGGACTATAATTCACCCCTCCACTTT
TRBJ2-3,TRBD2,NA,TRBV7-3,CASSSLAGTVADTQYF,TGTGCCAGCAGCTCATTAGCGGGGACGGTTGCAGATACGCAGTATTTT
TRBJ2-5,NA,NA,TRBV7-2,CASSSVEGVETQYF,TGTGCCAGCAGCTCGGTTGAGGGCGTCGAGACCCAGTACTTC